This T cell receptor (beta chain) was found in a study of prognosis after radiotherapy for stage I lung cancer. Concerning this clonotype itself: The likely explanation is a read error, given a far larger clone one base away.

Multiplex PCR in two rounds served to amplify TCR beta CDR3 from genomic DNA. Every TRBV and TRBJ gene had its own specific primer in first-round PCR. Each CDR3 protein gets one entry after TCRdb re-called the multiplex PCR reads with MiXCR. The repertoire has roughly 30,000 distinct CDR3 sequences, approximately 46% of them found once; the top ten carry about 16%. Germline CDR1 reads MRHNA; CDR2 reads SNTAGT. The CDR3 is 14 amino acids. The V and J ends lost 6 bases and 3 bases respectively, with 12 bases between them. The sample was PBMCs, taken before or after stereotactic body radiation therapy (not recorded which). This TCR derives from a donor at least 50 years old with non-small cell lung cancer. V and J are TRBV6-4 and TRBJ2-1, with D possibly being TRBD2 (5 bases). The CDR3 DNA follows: TGTGCCAGCAGCCTGTCGGGGAACTACAATGAGCAGTTCTTC. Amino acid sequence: CASSLSGNYNEQFF.